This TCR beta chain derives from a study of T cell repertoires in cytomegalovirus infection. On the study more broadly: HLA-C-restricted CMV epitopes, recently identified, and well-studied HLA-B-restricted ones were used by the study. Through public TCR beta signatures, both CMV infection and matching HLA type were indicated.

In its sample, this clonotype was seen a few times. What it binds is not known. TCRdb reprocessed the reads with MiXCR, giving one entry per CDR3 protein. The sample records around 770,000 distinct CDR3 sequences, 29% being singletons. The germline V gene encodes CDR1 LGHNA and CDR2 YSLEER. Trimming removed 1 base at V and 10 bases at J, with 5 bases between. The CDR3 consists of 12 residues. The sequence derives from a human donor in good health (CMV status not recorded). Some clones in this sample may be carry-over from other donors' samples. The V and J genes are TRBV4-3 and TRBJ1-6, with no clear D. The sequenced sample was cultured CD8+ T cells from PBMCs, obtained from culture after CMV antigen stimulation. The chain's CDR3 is CASSQGSSPLHF. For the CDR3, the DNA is TGCGCCAGCAGCCAAGGATCCTCACCCCTCCACTTT.